Presented here are 21 T cell receptor beta chains from one specimen sequenced in a study of STAT5B mutations in CD4+ large granular lymphocyte leukemia. TCRdb's copy holds only in-frame clones and misses some; the assay was immunoSEQ multiplex PCR. In the table there are around 30,000 clones, 65% to 80% of which are singletons. The sample comprised CD4+ T cells from blood buffy coats. The receptors originated from a human donor in good health.

The chain joins TRBV20-1 to TRBJ2-3; no firm D call. Trimming took off 7 bases at V and 4 bases at J, with 9 bases between the two ends. The CDR3 runs to 11 residues. Germline loops: CDR1 DFQATT, CDR2 SNEGSKA (reference sequence). The chain's CDR3 is CSGATPDTQYF. The CDR3 DNA reads as TGCAGTGGGGCAACTCCAGATACGCAGTATTTT.

The chain employs TRBV5-1 and TRBJ2-7, with 10 bases that match TRBD1. Germline V gives CDR1 SGHRS, CDR2 YFSETQ. V trimming: 0 bases; J trimming: 3 bases; junction bases outside the gene matches: 12. The CDR3 sequence is 18 residues long. The CDR3 sequence: CASSLATGGEVFSYEQYF. CDR3 nucleotide sequence: TGCGCCAGCAGCTTGGCGACAGGGGGCGAGGTCTTTAGCTACGAGCAGTACTTC. Together with reference TRBV5-1 and TRBJ2-7, the CDR3 gives the full variable domain: KAGVTQTPRYLIKTRGQQVTLSCSPISGHRSVSWYQQTPGQGLQFLFEYFSETQRNKGNFPGRFSGRQFSNSRSEMNVSTLELGDSALYLCASSLATGGEVFSYEQYFGPGTRLTVT.

This clone was recorded once. The chain carries TRBV18 and TRBJ2-1; D is perhaps TRBD2 (5 bases). Trimming took off 3 bases at V and 1 base at J, with 10 bases between the two ends. The CDR3 loop spans 15 amino acids. CDR1 KGHSH and CDR2 LQKENI come from the germline V gene. The CDR3 region has the DNA TGTGCCAGCTCACCTCCCTCGGGGTCCTACAATGAGCAGTTCTTC. Encoded protein: CASSPPSGSYNEQFF. The variable domain in full, with the rest retrieved from reference TRBV18 and TRBJ2-1, is NAGVMQNPRHLVRRRGQEARLRCSPMKGHSHVYWYRQLPEEGLKFMVYLQKENIIDESGMPKERFSAEFPKEGPSILRIQQVVRGDSAAYFCASSPPSGSYNEQFFGPGTRLTVL.

This chain joins TRBV2 and TRBJ1-2, with TRBD1 matching over 9 bases. The germline V gene encodes CDR1 SNHLY and CDR2 FYNNEI. The CDR3 is made up of 16 amino acids. The V gene end was trimmed by 4 bases and the J gene end by 0 bases; junction bases not matched to a gene: 6. CDR3 bases: TGTGCCAGCAGTGCCGGGACAGGGCTTGCTAACTATGGCTACACCTTC. Residues: CASSAGTGLANYGYTF.

This chain joins TRBV5-6 and TRBJ1-1; D is uncertain. CDR1 is SGHDT and CDR2 is YYEEEE in the germline V gene. V lost 0 bases, J lost 5 bases, and 14 bases lay in between. This CDR3 is 15 amino acids long. Here the CDR3 DNA reads TGTGCCAGCAGCTTGGGACGAGTGGGTGGGACTGAAGCTTTCTTT. It encodes CASSLGRVGGTEAFF.

The chain carries TRBV11-2 and TRBJ2-4; 9 bases map to TRBD1. The ends lost 5 bases at V and 7 bases at J; junction bases unmatched: 3. The germline V gene encodes CDR1 SGHAT and CDR2 FQNNGV. The CDR3 totals 13 residues. In DNA, the CDR3 is TGTGCCAGCAGCCGGACAGGGGTGAACATTCAGTACTTC. Translation gives CASSRTGVNIQYF.

This chain uses TRBV6-1 with TRBJ1-6; TRBD1 matches 9 bases. V lost 6 bases, J lost 7 bases, and 19 bases stayed unmatched. CDR3 length: 19 residues. The germline V gene has CDR1 MNHNS and CDR2 SASEGT. For the CDR3, the DNA is TGTGCCAGCAGAGAAAATTCCGGGACAGGGAGCCACTCCAATTCACCCCTCCACTTT. This sequence encodes CASRENSGTGSHSNSPLHF.

The V gene is TRBV29-1, the J gene TRBJ2-7; D is possibly TRBD1 (6 bases). Germline V lookup: CDR1 SQVTM, CDR2 ANQGSEA. The CDR3 has 12 amino acids. The V end lost 6 bases, the J end lost 2 bases, and 11 bases lay between the germline ends. The CDR3 DNA follows: TGCAGCGTCGTGACAGGACCCTACGAGCAGTACTTC. This codes for CSVVTGPYEQYF.

The gene calls are TRBV7-2 and TRBJ2-5, with TRBD2 identical over 11 bases. This CDR3 is 16 amino acids long. The trim removed 2 bases at V and 5 bases at J, leaving 7 bases unmatched. Germline V gene sequence: CDR1 SGHTA, CDR2 FQGNSA. The CDR3 DNA sequence: TGTGCCAGCAGCTTATGGATAGCGGGAGGGGGGGAGACCCAGTACTTC. This sequence encodes CASSLWIAGGGETQYF.

This chain links TRBV11-2 with TRBJ2-2; 10 nucleotides line up with TRBD1. CDR3 length: 16 amino acids. CDR1 and CDR2 (germline): SGHAT, FQNNGV. Trimming took 5 bases from V and 3 from J; bases not matched to a gene: 6. This CDR3 reads CASSPRTGGYTGELFF. Written as DNA, the CDR3 is TGTGCCAGCAGCCCCCGGACAGGGGGTTACACCGGGGAGCTGTTTTTT.

The chain joins TRBV7-9 to TRBJ2-1; 12 nucleotides align to TRBD2. J gave up 0 bases and V 5 bases, and 8 bases lay outside the gene matches. The CDR3 consists of 18 residues. Germline V gene sequence: CDR1 SEHNR, CDR2 FQNEAQ (reference sequence). CDR3: CASSTPTSGGYSYNEQFF. The CDR3 nucleotides are TGTGCCAGCAGCACACCGACTAGCGGGGGATACTCCTACAATGAGCAGTTCTTC.

The chain carries TRBV7-2 and TRBJ2-7; D perhaps matches TRBD1 (5 bases). V was clipped by 1 base and J by 2 bases, with 9 bases between them. The CDR3 loop spans 14 amino acids. Germline CDR1 is SGHTA and CDR2 is FQGNSA. The CDR3 protein is CASSLDAGPYEQYF. Here the CDR3 DNA reads TGTGCCAGCAGCTTAGATGCAGGGCCCTACGAGCAGTACTTC.

This chain connects TRBV6-1 to TRBJ1-1; D perhaps matches TRBD1 (6 bases). This CDR3 is 15 amino acids long. CDR1 is MNHNS and CDR2 is SASEGT in the germline V gene. The ends were cut back, 8 bases at V and 1 base at J, with 17 bases in the middle. CDR3 DNA: TGTGCCAGCCAGCCCCCCGCAGGGGCGAACACTGAAGCTTTCTTT. This gives the protein CASQPPAGANTEAFF.

The rearrangement uses TRBV1 and TRBJ2-1; the listed D gene, TRBD2, was not tested against the DNA. TRBV1 is a pseudogene segment. The CDR3 length is 15 residues. CDR3 region: CTSSQGSGPYNEQFF. The CDR3 DNA is TGCACCAGCAGCCAGGGTAGCGGACCCTACAATGAGCAGTTCTTC.

This chain links TRBV6-1 with TRBJ2-3; TRBD2 matches 9 bases. Germline CDR1 and CDR2: MNHNS and SASEGT. CDR3 size: 16 residues. With V trimmed by 3 bases and J by 1 base, 5 bases remained unmatched. The CDR3 region is CASSERASGGTDTQYF. The CDR3, as DNA: TGTGCCAGCAGTGAGAGAGCTAGCGGGGGCACAGATACGCAGTATTTT.

The chain joins TRBV12-5 to TRBJ2-7; 9 bases agree with TRBD1. CDR1 and CDR2 (germline): LGHNT, FRNRAP. The V gene end was trimmed by 4 bases and the J gene end by 6 bases; junction bases not matched to a gene: 10. The CDR3 has 15 residues. The CDR3 bases are TGTGCTAGTGGTTCCCCCTCGGGACAGGGTGGCGAGCAGTACTTC. Residues: CASGSPSGQGGEQYF.

The J gene is TRBJ1-1, the V gene TRBV19, with unresolved D. V lost 3 bases and J 1 base, leaving 12 bases between the germline ends. Looked up from germline, CDR1 is LNHDA and CDR2 is SQIVND (reference sequence). The CDR3 has 15 amino acids. The CDR3 bases are TGTGCCAGTAGTATGGTGGGGTCGAAGAACACTGAAGCTTTCTTT. Its protein product is CASSMVGSKNTEAFF.

V is TRBV5-6 and J is TRBJ2-6; D uncertain. Germline loops: CDR1 SGHDT, CDR2 YYEEEE. This CDR3 contains 14 residues. V was trimmed by 7 bases and J by 1 base, leaving 9 bases between them. Here the CDR3 reads CASLIWSGANVLTF. The CDR3 DNA reads TGTGCCAGCCTTATATGGTCTGGGGCCAACGTCCTGACTTTC.

The chain carries TRBV5-6 and TRBJ2-7; tentative D call: TRBD2 (5 bases). Trimming took off 0 bases at V and 5 bases at J, with 9 bases between the two ends. This CDR3 region has 13 residues. Germline V gives CDR1 SGHDT, CDR2 YYEEEE. The CDR3 here is CASSLAAGNEQYF. As DNA, the CDR3 is TGTGCCAGCAGCTTGGCCGCGGGCAACGAGCAGTACTTC. The full variable domain, its missing parts supplied by reference TRBV5-6 and TRBJ2-7, is DAGVTQSPTHLIKTRGQQVTLRCSPKSGHDTVSWYQQALGQGPQFIFQYYEEEERQRGNFPDRFSGHQFPNYSSELNVNALLLGDSALYLCASSLAAGNEQYFGPGTRLTVT.

The chain combines TRBV6-1 with TRBJ2-1; the match to TRBD2 covers 9 bases. The germline gives CDR1 MNHNS, CDR2 SASEGT. J lost 9 bases, V lost 4 bases, and 4 bases had no gene match. CDR3 length: 13 amino acids. CDR3 DNA: TGTGCCAGCAGTGGGACTAGCGTGAGTGAGCAGTTCTTC. It yields the protein CASSGTSVSEQFF.

There are a few counts of this clone. The chain's CDR3 is CASSAIRANVLTF. CDR3 nucleotides: TGTGCCAGCAGTGCGATCCGGGCCAACGTCCTGACTTTC. V gene TRBV6-1 combines with J gene TRBJ2-6, with unresolved D. The CDR3 runs to 13 residues. In germline, CDR1 is MNHNS, CDR2 SASEGT. V lost 4 bases and J 5 bases, leaving 6 bases between the germline ends.